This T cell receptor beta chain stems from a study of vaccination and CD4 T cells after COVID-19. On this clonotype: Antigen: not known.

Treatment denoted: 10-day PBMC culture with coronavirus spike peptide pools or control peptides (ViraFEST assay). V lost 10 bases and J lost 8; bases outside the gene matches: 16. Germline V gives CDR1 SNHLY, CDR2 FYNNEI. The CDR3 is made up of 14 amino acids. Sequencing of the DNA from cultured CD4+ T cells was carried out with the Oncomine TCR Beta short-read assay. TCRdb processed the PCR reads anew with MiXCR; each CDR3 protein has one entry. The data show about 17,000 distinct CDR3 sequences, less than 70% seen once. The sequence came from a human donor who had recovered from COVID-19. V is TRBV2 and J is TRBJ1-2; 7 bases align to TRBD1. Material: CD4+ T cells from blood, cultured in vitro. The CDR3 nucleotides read TGTGCCACCAAAGGGAACAGGGGAGTGGGCGGCTACACCTTC. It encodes CATKGNRGVGGYTF.